This paragraph reports one T cell receptor beta chain. TCRdb processed the PCR reads anew with MiXCR; each CDR3 protein has one entry. The sample records approximately 680,000 distinct CDR3 sequences, over 25% being singletons. The sample is drawn from a study of molecular identifiers for immune sequencing clone quantification. Trimming stripped 5 bases from V and 2 bases from J, with 16 bases between. Germline CDR1 is SNHLY and CDR2 is FYNNEI. The CDR3 spans 15 residues. This TCR was sampled from a human donor in good health. Some libraries in this study had Jurkat cell RNA spiked in. Sequenced material: naive CD8+ T cells from blood, with Jurkat cell RNA spiked in. Subset indicated: FACS-sorted CD8+CD4-CCR7+CD45RA+ naive T cells. The V call is TRBV2, the J call TRBJ2-7, with D possibly TRBD1 on 6 matching bases. The CDR3 reads CASSQRATGAYEQYF. The CDR3 DNA is TGTGCCAGCAGTCAAAGAGCGACAGGAGCCTACGAGCAGTACTTC.